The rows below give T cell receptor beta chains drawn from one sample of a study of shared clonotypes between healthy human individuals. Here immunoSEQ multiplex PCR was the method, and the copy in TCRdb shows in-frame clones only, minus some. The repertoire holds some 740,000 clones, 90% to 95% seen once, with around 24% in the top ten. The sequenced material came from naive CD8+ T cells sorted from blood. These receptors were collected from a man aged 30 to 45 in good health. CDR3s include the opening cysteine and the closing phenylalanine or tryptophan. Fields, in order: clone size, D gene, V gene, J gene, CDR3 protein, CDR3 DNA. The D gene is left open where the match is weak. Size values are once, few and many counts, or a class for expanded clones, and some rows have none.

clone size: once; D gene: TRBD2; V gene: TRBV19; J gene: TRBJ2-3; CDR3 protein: CASSVSGTSGITDTQYF; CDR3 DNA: TGTGCCAGTAGTGTCTCCGGGACTAGCGGGATCACAGATACGCAGTATTTT
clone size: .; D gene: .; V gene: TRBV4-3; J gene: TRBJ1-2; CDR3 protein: CASSQDPSRQVYGYTF; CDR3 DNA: TGCGCCAGCAGCCAAGACCCTAGCCGACAGGTCTATGGCTACACCTTC
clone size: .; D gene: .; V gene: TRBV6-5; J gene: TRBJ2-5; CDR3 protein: CASSYGGPQETQYF; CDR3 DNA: TGTGCCAGCAGTTACGGGGGGCCCCAAGAGACCCAGTACTTC
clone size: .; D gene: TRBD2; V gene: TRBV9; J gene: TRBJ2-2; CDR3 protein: CASSASDWLAGGNTGELFF; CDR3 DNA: TGTGCCAGCAGCGCAAGTGACTGGCTAGCGGGAGGTAACACCGGGGAGCTGTTTTTT
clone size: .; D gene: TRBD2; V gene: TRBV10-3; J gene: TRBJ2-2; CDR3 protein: CAISDLLAGGPNGELFF; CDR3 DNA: TGTGCCATCAGTGACCTTCTAGCGGGAGGGCCAAACGGGGAGCTGTTTTTT
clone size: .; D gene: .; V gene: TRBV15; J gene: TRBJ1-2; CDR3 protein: CATSRGRNPYGYTF; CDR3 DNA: TGTGCCACCAGCAGAGGTCGGAACCCCTACGGCTACACCTTC
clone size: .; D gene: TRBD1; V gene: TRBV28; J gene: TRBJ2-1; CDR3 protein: CASRVNRGNYNEQFF; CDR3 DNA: TGTGCCAGCAGAGTCAACAGGGGGAACTACAATGAGCAGTTCTTC
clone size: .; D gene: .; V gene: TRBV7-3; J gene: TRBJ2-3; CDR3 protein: CASSLGPLPDTQYF; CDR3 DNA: TGTGCCAGCAGCCTCGGACCACTTCCAGATACGCAGTATTTT
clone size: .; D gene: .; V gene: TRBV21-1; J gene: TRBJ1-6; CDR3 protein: CASSFGIATHHNSPLHF; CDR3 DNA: TGTGCCAGCAGTTTTGGTATAGCTACACATCATAATTCACCCCTCCACTTT
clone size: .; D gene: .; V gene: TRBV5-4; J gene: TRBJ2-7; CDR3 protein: CASSLGLVFSEQYF; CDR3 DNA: TGTGCCAGCAGCTTGGGTCTAGTTTTCTCCGAGCAGTACTTC
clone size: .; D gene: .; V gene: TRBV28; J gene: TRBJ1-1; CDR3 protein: CASSLFTSGPEAFF; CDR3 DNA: TGTGCCAGCAGTTTATTCACGTCGGGTCCTGAAGCTTTCTTT
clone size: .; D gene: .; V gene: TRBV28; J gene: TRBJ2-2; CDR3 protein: CASSYDWNTGELFF; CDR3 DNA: TGTGCCAGCAGTTATGACTGGAACACCGGGGAGCTGTTTTTT
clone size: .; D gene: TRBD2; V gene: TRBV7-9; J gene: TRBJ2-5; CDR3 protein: CASTEQGAGGRETQYF; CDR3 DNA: TGTGCCAGCACCGAGCAGGGTGCGGGAGGGCGGGAGACCCAGTACTTC
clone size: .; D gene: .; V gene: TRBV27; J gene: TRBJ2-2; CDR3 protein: CASSLNKQATGELFF; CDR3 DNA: TGTGCCAGCAGTTTAAACAAACAGGCCACCGGGGAGCTGTTTTTT
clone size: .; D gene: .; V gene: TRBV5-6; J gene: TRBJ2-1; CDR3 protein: CASTQLSGAYNEQFF; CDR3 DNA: TGTGCCAGCACCCAATTGTCAGGGGCCTACAATGAGCAGTTCTTC
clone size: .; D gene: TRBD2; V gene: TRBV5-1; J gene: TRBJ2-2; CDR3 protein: CASSLMAGDTGELFF; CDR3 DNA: TGCGCCAGCAGCTTGATGGCGGGGGACACCGGGGAGCTGTTTTTT
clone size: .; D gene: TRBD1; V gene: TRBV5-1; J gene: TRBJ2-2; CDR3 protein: CASSGTGVGTGELFF; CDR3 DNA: TGCGCCAGCAGCGGGACAGGGGTAGGGACCGGGGAGCTGTTTTTT
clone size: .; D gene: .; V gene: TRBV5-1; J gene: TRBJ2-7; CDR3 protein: CASSSPDEQYF; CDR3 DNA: TGCGCCAGCAGCTCTCCAGACGAGCAGTACTTC
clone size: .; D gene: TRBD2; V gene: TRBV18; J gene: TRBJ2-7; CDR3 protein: CASSPSGNRYEQYF; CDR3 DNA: TGTGCCAGCTCACCCAGCGGGAACCGCTACGAGCAGTACTTC
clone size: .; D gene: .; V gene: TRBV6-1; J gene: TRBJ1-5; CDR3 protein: CASSVGGLSNQPQHF; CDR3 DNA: TGTGCCAGCAGTGTAGGGGGGCTCAGCAATCAGCCCCAGCATTTT
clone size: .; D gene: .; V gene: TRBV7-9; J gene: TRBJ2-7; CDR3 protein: CASTPLALHYEQYF; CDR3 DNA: TGTGCCAGCACCCCCCTAGCACTCCACTACGAGCAGTACTTC
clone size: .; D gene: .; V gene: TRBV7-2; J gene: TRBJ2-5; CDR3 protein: CASSLRGGETQYF; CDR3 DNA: TGTGCCAGCAGCTTGAGGGGGGGAGAGACCCAGTACTTC
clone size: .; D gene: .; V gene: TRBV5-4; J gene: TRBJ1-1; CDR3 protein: CASSSGGWTEAFF; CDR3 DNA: TGTGCCAGCAGCTCCGGAGGGTGGACTGAAGCTTTCTTT
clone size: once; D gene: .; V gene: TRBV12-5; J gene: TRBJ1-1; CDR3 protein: CASGLATGQSFF; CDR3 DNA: TGTGCTAGTGGTTTGGCCACGGGACAATCTTTCTTT
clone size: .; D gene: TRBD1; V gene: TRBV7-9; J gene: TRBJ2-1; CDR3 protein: CASSLVGQGAFDEQFF; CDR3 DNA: TGTGCCAGCAGCTTAGTGGGACAGGGGGCGTTCGATGAGCAGTTCTTC
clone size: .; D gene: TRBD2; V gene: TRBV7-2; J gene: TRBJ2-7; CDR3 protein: CASSPTSDSYEQYF; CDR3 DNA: TGTGCCAGCAGCCCAACTAGCGACTCCTACGAGCAGTACTTC
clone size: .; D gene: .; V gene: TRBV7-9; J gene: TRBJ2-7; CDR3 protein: CASSKEGFPLYEQYF; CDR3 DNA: TGTGCCAGCAGCAAAGAGGGGTTCCCCCTCTACGAGCAGTACTTC
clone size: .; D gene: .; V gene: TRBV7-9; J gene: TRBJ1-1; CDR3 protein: CASSLLNAPEAFF; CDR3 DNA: TGTGCCAGCAGCTTATTGAACGCACCCGAAGCTTTCTTT
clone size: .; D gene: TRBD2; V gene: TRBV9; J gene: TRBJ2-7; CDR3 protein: CASSVASGLASSSYEQYF; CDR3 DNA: TGTGCCAGCAGCGTAGCTTCGGGACTAGCGTCAAGCTCCTACGAGCAGTACTTC
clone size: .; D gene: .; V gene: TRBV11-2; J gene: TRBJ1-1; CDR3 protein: CASSPRERSTEAFF; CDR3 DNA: TGTGCCAGCAGCCCGCGGGAGCGATCCACTGAAGCTTTCTTT
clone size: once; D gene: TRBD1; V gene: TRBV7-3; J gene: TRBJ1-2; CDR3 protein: CASSATGTDGYTF; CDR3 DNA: TGTGCCAGCAGCGCAACCGGGACAGATGGCTACACCTTC
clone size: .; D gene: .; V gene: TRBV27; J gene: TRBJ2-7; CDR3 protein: CASSGGDSSYEQYF; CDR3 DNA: TGTGCCAGCAGTGGGGGGGACAGTTCCTACGAGCAGTACTTC
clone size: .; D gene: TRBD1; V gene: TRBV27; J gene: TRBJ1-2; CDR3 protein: CASSLWAGGYGYTF; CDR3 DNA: TGTGCCAGCAGTTTATGGGCAGGGGGCTATGGCTACACCTTC
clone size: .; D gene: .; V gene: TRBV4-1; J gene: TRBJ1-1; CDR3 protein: CASTPTEMNTEAFF; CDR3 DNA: TGCGCCAGCACCCCCACGGAAATGAACACTGAAGCTTTCTTT
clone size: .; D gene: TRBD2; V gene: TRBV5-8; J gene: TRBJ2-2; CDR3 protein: CASSFGSSGANTGELFF; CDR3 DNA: TGTGCCAGCAGCTTCGGTTCTAGCGGGGCGAACACCGGGGAGCTGTTTTTT